The rows below give T cell receptor beta chains drawn from one sample of a study of metastatic and nonmetastatic thyroid tumors. With MiXCR, TCRdb called clones anew from the PCR reads. The sample shows tens of thousands of clones, around 15% of them seen only once. Sample: blood. The receptors come from a female donor with papillary thyroid cancer or a benign thyroid nodule (not recorded which). Some clones in this sample may be carry-over from other donors' samples. The CDR3 runs from the conserved cysteine through the conserved F or W. The order of the fields is V gene, D gene, clone size, J gene, CDR3 protein, CDR3 DNA. The D gene is left open where the match is weak. Some rows mark clone size as missing; the rest say once, few, many or name a class of expanded clone.

v_gene: TRBV11-2
d_gene: .
abundance: few
j_gene: TRBJ1-3
CDR3aa: CASSEDGNSGNTIYF
CDR3nt: TGTGCCAGCAGCGAGGACGGGAACTCTGGAAACACCATATATTTT

v_gene: TRBV12-3/TRBV12-4
d_gene: .
abundance: few
j_gene: TRBJ1-2
CDR3aa: CASRGDGTYGYTF
CDR3nt: TGTGCCAGCAGGGGGGACGGGACCTATGGCTACACCTTC

v_gene: TRBV24-1
d_gene: .
abundance: .
j_gene: TRBJ1-2
CDR3aa: CATRGDCLYVYTF
CDR3nt: TGTGCCACCAGGGGCGACTGCCTCTATGTCTACACCTTC

v_gene: TRBV11-2
d_gene: .
abundance: many
j_gene: TRBJ1-1
CDR3aa: CASRTIRGRRNTEAFF
CDR3nt: TGTGCCAGCAGAACTATAAGGGGACGAAGGAACACTGAAGCTTTCTTT

v_gene: TRBV20-1
d_gene: .
abundance: .
j_gene: TRBJ1-2
CDR3aa: CSATPDPGNYGYTF
CDR3nt: TGCAGTGCTACTCCAGACCCGGGGAACTATGGCTACACCTTC

v_gene: TRBV28
d_gene: .
abundance: .
j_gene: TRBJ1-5
CDR3aa: CASSLRGLRTSNQPQHF
CDR3nt: TGTGCCAGCAGTTTGCGGGGCCTTAGAACCAGCAATCAGCCCCAGCATTTT

v_gene: TRBV27
d_gene: .
abundance: medium-sized
j_gene: TRBJ1-6
CDR3aa: CASSNGRNNSPLHF
CDR3nt: TGTGCCAGCAGTAATGGTCGGAATAATTCACCCCTCCACTTT

v_gene: TRBV20-1
d_gene: TRBD1
abundance: many
j_gene: TRBJ2-7
CDR3aa: CSARDPRTGASYEQYF
CDR3nt: TGCAGTGCTAGAGACCCGAGGACAGGGGCCTCTTACGAGCAGTACTTC

v_gene: TRBV11-1
d_gene: TRBD2
abundance: once
j_gene: TRBJ2-1
CDR3aa: CASSLGTSGYNEQFF
CDR3nt: TGTGCCAGCAGCTTAGGGACTAGCGGATACAATGAGCAGTTCTTC

v_gene: TRBV5-1
d_gene: TRBD2
abundance: .
j_gene: TRBJ2-1
CDR3aa: CASSLAGGPVNEQFF
CDR3nt: TGCGCCAGCAGTCTAGCGGGGGGCCCTGTCAATGAGCAGTTCTTC

v_gene: TRBV6-1
d_gene: .
abundance: .
j_gene: TRBJ1-5
CDR3aa: CASSLQGIDQPKHF
CDR3nt: TGTGCCAGCAGTTTACAGGGAATAGACCAGCCCAAGCATTTT

v_gene: TRBV24-1
d_gene: .
abundance: medium-sized
j_gene: TRBJ1-2
CDR3aa: CATSERAWGQYAF
CDR3nt: TGTGCCACCAGTGAAAGGGCCTGGGGGCAGTACGCCTTC